These 17 T cell receptor beta chains were all obtained from the same sample, sequenced in a study of cytomegalovirus exposure and HLA in healthy donors. A multiplex PCR was run with 60 Vbeta primers and 13 Jbeta primers. The repertoire was sequenced with immunoSEQ multiplex PCR; TCRdb's copy has only in-frame clones and lacks some. The data show about 150,000 clones, 60% to 85% seen once. Sequencing used PBMCs. These receptors were collected from a man aged 35 to 55 in good health and CMV-seropositive.

The V and J genes are TRBV19 and TRBJ2-5, with a possible D match to TRBD2 (6 bases). The germline gives CDR1 LNHDA, CDR2 SQIVND (reference sequence). This CDR3 has 14 amino acids. Trimming took off 5 bases at V and 7 bases at J, with 17 bases between the two ends. The CDR3 region has the DNA TGTGCCAGTAGTTCCAACGGGAGAAGGGGGACCCAGTACTTC. Translation gives CASSSNGRRGTQYF.

V is TRBV18 and J is TRBJ2-7; 8 nucleotides line up with TRBD1. Per the germline V gene, CDR1 is KGHSH and CDR2 is LQKENI. CDR3 length: 15 amino acids. Unmatched junction bases numbered 8, after V lost 5 bases and J lost 2 bases. The CDR3 loop reads CASSDGQGFTYEQYF. CDR3 in DNA: TGTGCCAGCTCAGACGGACAGGGATTCACCTACGAGCAGTACTTC.

V usage is TRBV7-9 and J usage is TRBJ2-3; 7 bases agree with TRBD1. With V trimmed by 1 base and J by 3 bases, 10 bases remained unmatched. The CDR3 spans 17 residues. The germline CDR1 and CDR2 sequences are SEHNR and FQNEAQ (reference sequence). The CDR3 bases are TGTGCCAGCAGCTTAGAAGTTGAGGACAGGAGAACAGATACGCAGTATTTT. Its translation is CASSLEVEDRRTDTQYF.

The chain is built from TRBV5-1 and TRBJ1-3; 7 positions agree with TRBD1. Germline V gene lookup returns CDR1 SGHRS and CDR2 YFSETQ. This CDR3 is built from 18 residues. J was trimmed by 2 bases and V by 3 bases; bases with no gene match: 14. The CDR3 DNA reads TGCGCCAGCAGCTACCAATCCCAGACAGGGCGAACTGGAAACACCATATATTTT. Protein: CASSYQSQTGRTGNTIYF.

J is TRBJ2-7 and V is TRBV11-2, with D possibly matching TRBD2 (6 bases). V lost 4 bases and J lost 5, with 15 bases in between. The germline CDR1 and CDR2 sequences are SGHAT and FQNNGV. This CDR3 has 14 residues. This CDR3 is CASSSELANDEQYF. The CDR3 nucleotides read TGTGCCAGCAGCTCCGAGCTAGCGAACGACGAGCAGTACTTC.

The chain uses TRBV18 and TRBJ2-1; 7 bases are a match to TRBD2. There are 13 residues in the CDR3. The V gene's germline CDR1 is KGHSH and CDR2 LQKENI. J gave up 5 bases and V 4 bases, and 2 bases lay outside the gene matches. The CDR3 DNA is TGTGCCAGCTCACTAGCGGGTAACAATGAGCAGTTCTTC. Amino acid sequence: CASSLAGNNEQFF. The full variable domain, its missing parts supplied by reference TRBV18 and TRBJ2-1, is NAGVMQNPRHLVRRRGQEARLRCSPMKGHSHVYWYRQLPEEGLKFMVYLQKENIIDESGMPKERFSAEFPKEGPSILRIQQVVRGDSAAYFCASSLAGNNEQFFGPGTRLTVL.

This chain connects TRBV12-5 to TRBJ2-1; D might be TRBD2 (5 bases). The CDR3 runs to 12 residues. Per germline, CDR1 LGHNT and CDR2 FRNRAP. Trimming pared 5 bases from V and 4 bases from J, leaving 6 bases between. This CDR3 is CASGPGYNEQFF. The CDR3 DNA reads as TGTGCTAGTGGTCCGGGGTACAATGAGCAGTTCTTC. The whole variable domain, filled in from reference TRBV12-5 and TRBJ2-1, reads DARVTQTPRHKVTEMGQEVTMRCQPILGHNTVFWYRQTMMQGLELLAYFRNRAPLDDSGMPKDRFSAEMPDATLATLKIQPSEPRDSAVYFCASGPGYNEQFFGPGTRLTVL.

V gene TRBV4-3 combines with J gene TRBJ2-2; 9 bases align to TRBD2. Germline V gene lookup returns CDR1 LGHNA and CDR2 YSLEER. The V segment lost 5 bases and the J segment 7 bases; nucleotides outside the gene matches: 8. The CDR3 is 15 amino acids. The CDR3 DNA sequence: TGCGCCAGCAGCTCAAACGTAGCGGGAGACGGGGAGCTGTTTTTT. Amino acid sequence: CASSSNVAGDGELFF.

V is TRBV7-9 and J is TRBJ2-5; TRBD2 aligns across 8 bases. Trimming at V came to 4 bases and at J to 5 bases, leaving 9 bases not matched to a gene. This CDR3 region has 15 residues. Germline V CDR1 and CDR2: SEHNR, FQNEAQ (reference sequence). The CDR3 is CASSSTAGAGETQYF. The CDR3 bases are TGTGCCAGCAGCTCTACAGCGGGAGCTGGGGAGACCCAGTACTTC.

The chain joins TRBV7-6 to TRBJ2-3; a weak D match, TRBD2 (6 bases). Per the germline V gene, CDR1 is SGHVS and CDR2 is FNYEAQ. The germline V and J ends were trimmed by 4 bases and 2 bases, with 10 bases remaining between them. This CDR3 comprises 14 residues. The DNA of the CDR3 is TGTGCCAGCAGCTCCGGACTAAACACAGATACGCAGTATTTT. Its translation is CASSSGLNTDTQYF.

This chain joins TRBV9 and TRBJ2-3, with 7 bases that match TRBD2. V was clipped by 4 bases and J by 4 bases; unmatched bases: 12. The germline V gene has CDR1 SGDLS and CDR2 YYNGEE. The CDR3 runs to 16 residues. This CDR3 is CASSKGNGRISDTQYF. CDR3 DNA sequence: TGTGCCAGCAGCAAAGGGAACGGGAGGATCTCAGATACGCAGTATTTT.

The chain recombines TRBV19 with TRBJ2-7; D is possibly TRBD1 (6 bases). The CDR3 covers 13 residues. Germline V gives CDR1 LNHDA, CDR2 SQIVND (reference sequence). V was cut by 3 bases and J by 9 bases, with 15 bases left in between. The CDR3 sequence is CASSMRTGLGQYF. DNA of the CDR3: TGTGCCAGTAGTATGAGAACAGGGCTCGGGCAGTACTTC.

The genes are TRBV7-2 and TRBJ2-7; D uncertain. V lost 5 bases and J 3 bases, leaving 5 bases between the germline ends. From germline, CDR1 is SGHTA and CDR2 FQGNSA. The CDR3 has 11 amino acids. The CDR3 DNA reads as TGTGCCAGCAGCACCTACTACGAGCAGTACTTC. Its translation: CASSTYYEQYF.

The rearrangement uses TRBV5-8 and TRBJ2-3, with TRBD2 matching over 10 bases. The germline V gene encodes CDR1 SGHTS and CDR2 YDEGEE. Trimming removed 0 bases from V and 3 bases from J; junction bases left unmatched: 10. The CDR3 spans 18 residues. In DNA, the CDR3 is TGTGCCAGCAGCTTGGTCCCTAGACTAGCGGGTCCGACAGATACGCAGTATTTT. This encodes CASSLVPRLAGPTDTQYF.

This chain joins TRBV27 and TRBJ2-1; possible D gene TRBD1, 7 bases. V was cut by 0 bases and J by 6 bases, with 12 bases left in between. The CDR3 contains 15 residues. Germline-derived CDR1 and CDR2 are MNHEY and SMNVEV (reference sequence). CDR3 sequence (DNA): TGTGCCAGCAGTTTATCAGGGGGCGGGATCAATGAGCAGTTCTTC. Protein: CASSLSGGGINEQFF.

The count of this clone is one. The chain links TRBV12-5 to TRBJ1-1; D unresolved. The CDR3 runs 15 residues. V shed 0 bases and J shed 1 base, with 9 bases lying between them. Per germline, CDR1 LGHNT and CDR2 FRNRAP. CDR3 in DNA: TGTGCTAGTGGTTTGGTTTTCTCCGGGAACACTGAAGCTTTCTTT. This codes for CASGLVFSGNTEAFF.

This chain connects TRBV11-2 to TRBJ1-5, with 7 bases fitting TRBD1. V dropped 5 bases and J dropped 6; count of bases not matched to a gene: 7. CDR3 length: 14 amino acids. Per germline, CDR1 SGHAT and CDR2 FQNNGV. CDR3 in amino acids: CASSETGAGQPQHF. CDR3 DNA: TGTGCCAGCAGCGAAACAGGGGCAGGTCAGCCCCAGCATTTT.